This T cell receptor (beta chain) was found in a study of T cells in Graves' hyperthyroidism and ophthalmopathy. Points from the study as a whole: Most thyroid clonotypes expanded above 0.001 appeared in blood too.

Template material for amplifying TCR beta CDR3 regions consisted of RNA transcripts. Primed by the HTBI set, a first-round RT-PCR was run on the TCR CDR3. TCRdb fed the multiplex PCR reads into MiXCR, producing one record per CDR3 protein. The sample lists about 740,000 distinct CDR3 sequences, around 15% occurring once. CDR3 length: 14 amino acids. Per germline, CDR1 SGHTA and CDR2 FQGNSA. V lost 6 bases to trimming and J lost 1 base; unmatched junction nucleotides: 3. Stable Graves' hyperthyroidism denoted no ophthalmopathy progression over 18 months. Thyroid ultrasound, orbital computed tomography, clinical symptoms, and serum thyroxine and TRAb underpinned diagnoses. This clonotype was detected ten times or more. Its antigen is currently unknown.

This chain links TRBV7-2 with TRBJ2-3; 8 bases fit TRBD2. This TCR derives from a woman between 18 and 29 years old with Graves' hyperthyroidism. The material sequenced was blood. The chain's CDR3 is CASSLLAGTDTQYF. The CDR3 DNA is TGTGCCAGCAGTTTACTAGCGGGCACAGATACGCAGTATTTT.